Shown below are 3 T cell receptor beta chains from a single sample sequenced in a study of T cell responses to AZD1222 COVID-19 vaccine. Produced via immunoSEQ multiplex PCR; TCRdb's table is partial and in-frame only. Altogether under 130,000 clones are present, 88% being singletons, with the ten largest covering roughly 2.6%. This sample comprised peripheral blood, obtained on day 0 of AZD1222 vaccination. These receptors all stem from an adult in good health.

This clone came up a few times. The V call is TRBV28, the J call TRBJ2-7; D not resolved. This CDR3 has 11 amino acids. The V gene's germline CDR1 is MDHEN and CDR2 SYDVKM. The germline V and J ends were trimmed by 8 bases and 0 bases, with 5 bases remaining between them. The chain's CDR3 is CASQNSYEQYF. The DNA of the CDR3 is TGTGCCAGCCAGAACTCCTACGAGCAGTACTTC.

The chain has TRBV20-1 and TRBJ2-7; 9 nucleotides match TRBD1. The V and J ends lost 3 bases and 4 bases, in that order; junction bases with no gene match: 13. Germline loops: CDR1 DFQATT, CDR2 SNEGSKA (reference sequence). The CDR3 consists of 16 residues. The CDR3 nucleotides are TGCAGTGCTAGTACCCCGCGGGACAGGGTAGGGTACGAGCAGTACTTC. Its translation: CSASTPRDRVGYEQYF.

J is TRBJ1-6 and V is TRBV3-1 (or the pseudogene TRBV3-2), with unresolved D. Germline lookup yields CDR1 LGHDT and CDR2 YNNKEL (reference sequence). V lost 4 bases and J lost 4, with 2 bases in between. The CDR3 extends over 12 amino acids. The CDR3 reads CASSPYNSPLHF. The CDR3 DNA sequence: TGTGCCAGCAGCCCTTATAATTCACCCCTCCACTTT.